This T cell receptor beta chain came from a study of T cells after yellow fever vaccination. The length of the CDR3 is 14 residues. V was cut by 3 bases and J by 4 bases, with 14 bases left in between. Germline CDR1 reads SGHRS; CDR2 reads YFSETQ. Broader study findings: Abundant clonotypes from the bulk population could contaminate FACS-sorted repertoires. Weaker, the secondary response had a peak occurring faster, on day 5 versus 15. In post-booster samples, most primary-vaccination clones reappeared (just under 98% CD4, 75% to 90% CD8).

From the 5' RACE reads, TCRdb called clonotypes with MiXCR, one entry per CDR3 protein. The sample holds some 560,000 distinct CDR3 sequences, approximately 21% seen once. As concerns this clonotype: Antigen unknown.

The receptor was isolated from a man aged 25 to 40 who received the YFV17D yellow fever vaccine. This chain uses TRBV5-1 with TRBJ2-7, with D possibly being TRBD1 (5 bases). The sample here was PBMCs, taken 15 days after the yellow fever booster vaccination. CDR3 DNA sequence: TGCGCCAGCAGCTCCGCCTCAGGGCGGTACGAGCAGTACTTC. Residues: CASSSASGRYEQYF.